This T cell receptor beta chain was documented in a study of CD8 T cells in ankylosing spondylitis. Study findings and constraints: Enrichment of disease-linked clones was reportedly significant in matched ankylosing spondylitis synovial fluid.

This clonotype has only a few counts. The antigen is not known. The CDR3 has 17 residues. V was trimmed by 0 bases and J by 3 bases, leaving 19 bases between them. Germline CDR1 and CDR2: DFQATT and SNEGSKA (reference sequence). Using its own MiXCR run on the 5' RACE reads, TCRdb lists one record per CDR3 protein. Among under 450,000 distinct CDR3 sequences listed, approximately 22% were seen once. Sample: blood, either unsorted or a sorted T cell fraction (not recorded which). The clonotype comes from a male donor with ankylosing spondylitis or in good health (not recorded which). J is TRBJ2-3 and V is TRBV20-1; tentatively, D is TRBD1 or TRBD2 (9 bases each). The CDR3 is CSARDLAGQGQTDTQYF. CDR3 nucleotides: TGCAGTGCTAGAGATCTAGCGGGACAGGGTCAAACAGATACGCAGTATTTT.